The 13 T cell receptor beta chains given below trace back to one sample, sequenced in a study of OX40 agonist ivuxolimab in advanced cancers. The repertoire was sequenced with immunoSEQ multiplex PCR; TCRdb's copy has only in-frame clones and lacks some. The sample has fewer than 40,000 clones; over 60% are singletons. The sample in question was CD4+ or CD8+ T cells sorted from blood, obtained in a trial of the OX40 agonist ivuxolimab. The receptor source for this set is an adult with an advanced solid tumor such as melanoma, head and neck, liver or kidney cancer.

The rearrangement links TRBV30 to TRBJ2-5, with TRBD1 matching over 12 bases. CDR1 is GTSNPN, CDR2 SVGIG, per germline (reference sequence). Trimming took 3 bases from V and 7 from J; bases not matched to a gene: 9. The CDR3 consists of 15 residues. The chain's CDR3 is CAWRRGTGGIGTQYF. The CDR3 region has the DNA TGTGCCTGGAGACGGGGGACAGGGGGCATCGGGACCCAGTACTTC. Combining the CDR3 with reference TRBV30 and TRBJ2-5 gives the whole variable domain SQTIHQWPATLVQPVGSPLSLECTVEGTSNPNLYWYRQAAGRGLQLLFYSVGIGQISSEVPQNLSASRPQDRQFILSSKKLLLSDSGFYLCAWRRGTGGIGTQYFGPGTRLLVL.

This chain links TRBV2 with TRBJ2-7; no definite D call. The V end lost 4 bases, the J end lost 3 bases, and 16 bases lay between the germline ends. The CDR3 spans 15 residues. Germline-derived CDR1 and CDR2 are SNHLY and FYNNEI. CDR3 DNA: TGTGCCAGCAGTGGGGCACGGATGAATTACTACGAGCAGTACTTC. The encoded protein is CASSGARMNYYEQYF.

The V and J genes are TRBV19 and TRBJ2-2; D is unresolved. Germline V gene sequence: CDR1 LNHDA, CDR2 SQIVND (reference sequence). Trimming took off 3 bases at V and 4 bases at J, with 9 bases between the two ends. This CDR3 spans 14 amino acids. For the CDR3, the DNA is TGTGCCAGTAGTATCGGGTTAGGCACCGGGGAGCTGTTTTTT. Protein sequence: CASSIGLGTGELFF.

The chain carries TRBV28 and TRBJ1-2; tentative D call: TRBD1 (5 bases). The ends were cut back, 6 bases at V and 7 bases at J, with 15 bases in the middle. The CDR3 has 13 amino acids. Germline V gives CDR1 MDHEN, CDR2 SYDVKM. CDR3 sequence (DNA): TGTGCCAGCAGCCCAGGGCGATGGGGTGGCTACACCTTC. Translating gives CASSPGRWGGYTF.

This chain connects TRBV6-5 to TRBJ1-3; D possibly corresponds to TRBD1 (5 bases). Germline V gives CDR1 MNHEY, CDR2 SVGAGI. V lost 4 bases and J 2 bases, leaving 12 bases between the germline ends. The CDR3 runs to 15 residues. CDR3 in amino acids: CASSFGGSAGNTIYF. In DNA, the CDR3 is TGTGCCAGCAGTTTCGGGGGTTCGGCTGGAAACACCATATATTTT.

V and J are TRBV14 and TRBJ2-7, with D possibly being TRBD2 (6 bases). The CDR3 contains 13 residues. In germline, CDR1 is SGHDN, CDR2 FVKESK. The V end was cut by 5 bases, the J end by 7 bases, with 15 bases between. The CDR3 DNA reads as TGTGCCAGCAGCGAAGGGACTCCCGGAGAGCAGTACTTC. Protein sequence: CASSEGTPGEQYF.

J is TRBJ2-3 and V is TRBV19; TRBD2 agrees at 13 bases. From germline, CDR1 is LNHDA and CDR2 SQIVND (reference sequence). The CDR3 is made up of 15 amino acids. Trimming removed 7 bases from V and 4 bases from J; junction bases left unmatched: 5. CDR3 coding DNA: TGTGCCAGTAAACTAGCGGGGGGGCCCCCAGATACGCAGTATTTT. It specifies CASKLAGGPPDTQYF.

The chain combines TRBV6-5 with TRBJ1-6, with a tentative D call TRBD1 (5 bases). Looked up from germline, CDR1 is MNHEY and CDR2 is SVGAGI. V dropped 5 bases and J dropped 8 bases, with 13 bases sitting between them. CDR3 length: 14 amino acids. CDR3 bases: TGTGCCAGCAGTCCGGGACCGTATTATTCACCCCTCCACTTT. It encodes CASSPGPYYSPLHF.

This clone was detected a few times. The J gene is TRBJ1-4, the V gene TRBV7-9; a possible D gene is TRBD1 (6 bases). V lost 5 bases, J lost 4 bases, and 14 bases lay in between. Per the germline V gene, CDR1 is SEHNR and CDR2 is FQNEAQ (reference sequence). The CDR3 spans 15 residues. CDR3 residues: CASSPRTERNEKLFF. Written as DNA, the CDR3 is TGTGCCAGCAGCCCGCGGACAGAGCGTAATGAAAAACTGTTTTTT.

This sequence joins TRBV5-1 and TRBJ2-3, with D possibly matching TRBD2 (5 bases). Germline CDR1 is SGHRS and CDR2 is YFSETQ. The V and J ends lost 4 bases and 5 bases respectively, with 20 bases between them. This CDR3 spans 16 amino acids. CDR3 nucleotide sequence: TGCGCCAGCAGCACTGGACTGAAGACCCTTGGAGATACGCAGTATTTT. Amino acids: CASSTGLKTLGDTQYF.

In this sample, this clone turned up once. The CDR3 DNA sequence: TGTGCCAGCAGCTTCCTAGGACAGTCCTACGAGCAGTACTTC. Encoded protein: CASSFLGQSYEQYF. This chain links TRBV11-2 with TRBJ2-7, with D maybe TRBD1 (6 bases). Germline V lookup: CDR1 SGHAT, CDR2 FQNNGV. The CDR3 spans 14 residues. The V and J ends lost 3 bases and 1 base respectively, with 10 bases between them.

The chain is built from TRBV2 and TRBJ2-5; TRBD1 agrees at 9 bases. CDR3 length equals 16 residues. In germline, CDR1 is SNHLY, CDR2 FYNNEI. J was trimmed by 2 bases and V by 8 bases; bases with no gene match: 12. The CDR3 protein is CASGGGQGNQQETQYF. DNA for the CDR3: TGTGCCAGCGGGGGAGGACAGGGGAATCAACAAGAGACCCAGTACTTC.

The chain is built from TRBV6-1 and TRBJ1-5, with a weak D call TRBD1 (5 bases). Germline V gene data show CDR1 as MNHNS and CDR2 as SASEGT. The CDR3 has 14 amino acids. V was cut by 4 bases and J by 11 bases, with 18 bases left in between. The CDR3 is CASSGGASLAAQHF. CDR3 coding DNA: TGTGCCAGCAGTGGAGGGGCCTCTCTTGCGGCCCAGCATTTT.